The clone carrying this T cell receptor (beta chain) was detected only once. Its antigen remains unknown. The template used for profiling TCR beta VDJ and CDR3 was genomic DNA. TCRdb itself ran the reads through MiXCR, one entry per CDR3 protein. The table has roughly 290,000 distinct CDR3 sequences, about 50% seen once. These data are taken from a study of CD8+CD57+ T cells in acquired aplastic anemia. Notes on the study in general: Patients and healthy controls showed no significant CD8+ Simpson's diversity difference.

The CDR3 extends over 13 amino acids. V was cut by 1 base and J by 11 bases, with 12 bases left in between. Germline assignment: CDR1 SGHTA and CDR2 FQGNSA. Patients included in sequencing had previously demonstrated CD8+CD57+ cell expansion by flow cytometry. The source material was sorted CD4+, CD8+, or CD8+CD57+ T cells (not recorded which) from PBMCs. The receptor was isolated from a human donor with aplastic anemia. The rearrangement uses TRBV7-2 and TRBJ2-4; D uncertain. CDR3 sequence: CASSLGEGVFQYF. The CDR3 DNA is TGTGCCAGCAGCTTAGGGGAAGGCGTTTTTCAGTACTTC.